This T cell receptor (beta chain) was profiled in a study of cytomegalovirus exposure and HLA in healthy donors. Regarding the study as a whole: Across donors, sequencing depth was assumed by presence/absence analyses to be roughly uniform.

PCR amplification relied on 60 Vbeta primers (plus 13 Jbeta primers). Measured with immunoSEQ multiplex PCR; TCRdb has only the in-frame clones, and not every one. The data show about 110,000 clones, less than 80% seen once. Of note for this clone: As yet, its antigen is unknown.

The CDR3 extends over 15 amino acids. CDR1 is LGHNA, CDR2 YNFKEQ, per germline. V was trimmed by 0 bases and J by 6 bases, leaving 14 bases between them. Sequencing was carried out using PBMCs. This receptor was obtained from a woman between 25 and 40 years old in good health and CMV-seronegative. This chain connects TRBV4-2 to TRBJ1-2; perhaps TRBD1 as D (5 bases). The CDR3 nucleotides read TGTGCCAGCAGCCAAGATAGGGGCAGGGCGGATGGCTACACCTTC. Translating gives CASSQDRGRADGYTF.